This T cell receptor beta chain was observed in a study of T cell responses to AZD1222 COVID-19 vaccine. Study observations and caveats: Seropositive AZD1222 recipients at baseline numbered only 6 or 7.

Germline V gives CDR1 SGHTA, CDR2 FQGTGA. The CDR3 is 15 residues long. The germline V and J ends were trimmed by 2 bases and 2 bases, with 12 bases remaining between them. This table comes from immunoSEQ multiplex PCR, and its TCRdb copy is limited to in-frame clones, with some not included. The table has 90,000 to 150,000 clones, 80% to 90% seen once; the top ten hold about 9.8%. A word on this clone: As yet, its antigen is unknown.

This sample comprised peripheral blood, obtained on day 0 of AZD1222 vaccination. The genes are TRBV7-3 and TRBJ1-2; D not resolved. This sequence was found in an adult in good health. The CDR3 region is CASSLEGNGNYGYTF. CDR3 nucleotides: TGTGCCAGCAGCTTAGAAGGAAATGGGAACTATGGCTACACCTTC.